These 6 T cell receptor beta chains came from one sample sequenced in a study of T cells after yellow fever vaccination. TCRdb re-called the 5' RACE reads through MiXCR, storing one row per CDR3 protein. The top ten clones hold roughly a quarter of a sample with hundreds of thousands of distinct CDR3 sequences, around 3.6% of them seen once. Material: PBMCs, obtained on the day of the yellow fever booster vaccination. The receptors stem from a man between 18 and 29 years old who received the YFV17D yellow fever vaccine.

This chain connects TRBV5-5 to TRBJ1-2, with unresolved D. Trimming cost V 4 bases and J 1 base, with 14 bases left between them. The CDR3 is made up of 15 amino acids. Germline V gives CDR1 SGHKS, CDR2 YYEKEE (reference sequence). CDR3 region: CASSPDGQINYGYTF. The CDR3 nucleotides are TGTGCCAGCAGCCCCGATGGGCAGATTAACTATGGCTACACCTTC. Variable domain in full (rest from reference TRBV5-5 and TRBJ1-2): DAGVTQSPTHLIKTRGQQVTLRCSPISGHKSVSWYQQVLGQGPQFIFQYYEKEERGRGNFPDRFSARQFPNYSSELNVNALLLGDSALYLCASSPDGQINYGYTFGSGTRLTVV.

This clonotype was counted ten times or more. The V gene is TRBV6-6, the J gene TRBJ1-4; TRBD1 matches at 7 bases. Germline-derived CDR1 and CDR2 are MNHNY and SVGAGI (reference sequence). Trimming removed 6 bases from V and 0 bases from J; junction bases left unmatched: 10. CDR3 length: 17 residues. CDR3 sequence (DNA): TGTGCCAGCAGCTCGAAGCTCCAGGGGGCAACTAATGAAAAACTGTTTTTT. Its translation is CASSSKLQGATNEKLFF.

This clonotype was seen more than once but under ten times. This chain joins TRBV5-1 and TRBJ2-3; possibly TRBD1 or TRBD2 for D (5 bases each). This CDR3 spans 15 amino acids. The germline V and J ends were trimmed by 4 bases and 4 bases, with 16 bases remaining between them. Germline values: CDR1 SGHRS, CDR2 YFSETQ. For the CDR3, the DNA is TGCGCCAGCAGCACCCTGGGGGATGGCGCAGATACGCAGTATTTT. This codes for CASSTLGDGADTQYF.

This clonotype has ten or more counts. This rearrangement joins TRBV21-1 to TRBJ2-7. TRBV21-1 constitutes a pseudogene. CDR3 size: 13 residues. For the CDR3, the DNA is TGTGCCAGCAGCAAAGAATTCCCCTACGAGCAGTACGTC. Translation: CASSKEFPYEQYV.

The rearrangement uses TRBV19 and TRBJ2-5; the D gene is possibly TRBD1 (6 bases). The CDR3 consists of 15 residues. Deletions cut 5 bases from V and 5 bases from J, with 18 bases between. Germline values: CDR1 LNHDA, CDR2 SQIVND (reference sequence). CDR3 sequence: CASSDTGTTQETQYF. The CDR3 DNA reads TGTGCCAGTAGTGACACTGGGACAACTCAGGAGACCCAGTACTTC. Together with reference TRBV19 and TRBJ2-5, the CDR3 gives the full variable domain: DGGITQSPKYLFRKEGQNVTLSCEQNLNHDAMYWYRQDPGQGLRLIYYSQIVNDFQKGDIAEGYSVSREKKESFPLTVTSAQKNPTAFYLCASSDTGTTQETQYFGPGTRLLVL.

This clonotype was recorded at least ten times. This chain joins TRBV18 and TRBJ1-3; 9 positions match TRBD1. V was clipped by 5 bases and J by 6 bases; unmatched bases: 5. This CDR3 comprises 14 residues. Germline lookup yields CDR1 KGHSH and CDR2 LQKENI. CDR3 protein: CASSTTGGENTIYF. The CDR3 DNA reads TGTGCCAGCTCAACTACAGGGGGCGAAAACACCATATATTTT.